This T cell receptor beta chain originates from a study of radiation and T cells in renal cell carcinoma. Whole-study context: Nephrectomy followed 15 Gy stereotactic body radiation by 4 weeks. General study points: Without pretreatment biopsies, baseline tumor clonotype presence was undetermined. In blood, top tumor clones expanded by 2 weeks, shrinking by 4.

The time point: blood 2 weeks post-SBRT. Treatment denoted: 15 Gy SBRT to primary tumor, nephrectomy 4 weeks later. This renal cell carcinoma was of the clear cell type. V was clipped by 1 base and J by 0 bases; unmatched bases: 6. The V gene's germline CDR1 is MNHNS and CDR2 SASEGT. This CDR3 has 18 amino acids. Using immunoSEQ multiplex PCR, the repertoire was profiled, and TCRdb retains in-frame clones only, with some absent. Of 150,000 to 190,000 clones in the sample, approximately 88% were seen once. A word on this clone: Its specificity is unknown.

The input for sequencing was blood, taken from a patient whose treatment included radiotherapy and nephrectomy. This clonotype originated in a woman aged 45 to 65 with renal cell carcinoma. The chain couples TRBV6-1 to TRBJ2-1, with 10 bases lining up with TRBD2. This CDR3 reads CASSEENSGGISYNEQFF. The CDR3 DNA reads as TGTGCCAGCAGTGAAGAAAATAGCGGGGGGATCTCCTACAATGAGCAGTTCTTC.